This T cell receptor beta chain was identified during a study of T-cell reconstitution after alpha-beta-depleted transplantation in children. The study's findings and limits: Reportedly, only several hundred clones from non-depleted graft cells drove alpha-beta T-cell counts at about two months. After transplant, high TCRbeta diversity at day 60 in some patients arose from surviving recipient T cells and thymic progenitors. At one year after transplant, newly produced T cells mostly accounted for T-cell counts and diversity.

A library of TCRbeta sequences, prepared with unique molecular identifiers, was generated. TCRdb reprocessed the PCR reads with MiXCR, giving one entry per CDR3 protein. The sample carries about 590,000 distinct CDR3 sequences, approximately 12% recorded once. From germline, CDR1 is LGHNA and CDR2 YSLEER. The CDR3 runs 14 residues. Trimming shortened V by 1 base and J by 6 bases, and 9 bases separated the two germline ends. As for this clonotype: What it binds is unknown.

The sample was PBMCs, mostly from graft donor cells, taken 360 days after TCRalphabeta/CD19-depleted stem cell transplant. This sequence was found in a male patient between 5 and 17 years old who had a stem cell transplant for acute myeloid leukemia, so the T cells may come from the graft donor. The chain carries TRBV4-3 and TRBJ2-2, with unresolved D. The DNA of the CDR3 is TGCGCCAGCAGCCAAGCAAGGGTAGCCGGGGAGCTGTTTTTT. This codes for CASSQARVAGELFF.